This note documents a single TCR beta chain sequence. Its specificity is unknown. A universal primer site was added by template switching, and unique molecular identifiers were carried by the cDNA. TCRdb independently ran MiXCR on the 5' RACE reads; one entry per CDR3 protein. This table has about 390,000 distinct CDR3 sequences, 8.5% to 10% appearing once. The sample belongs to a study of identical twins. The study's findings and limits: Fewer insertions characterized abundant cord blood beta clonotypes, whereas memory repertoires showed none. Where out-of-frame alpha sequences were twin-shared, they showed excess low generation probability. Partial confounding of zero-insertion analyses by invariant MAIT and iNKT cells was possible.

The germline CDR1 and CDR2 sequences are MNHNY and SVGAGI (reference sequence). The ends lost 6 bases at V and 2 bases at J; junction bases unmatched: 12. The CDR3 runs 17 residues. Input material: naive T cells sorted from blood. This receptor was taken from a woman aged 45-65 years in good health. The chain links TRBV6-6 to TRBJ2-2; 7 bases fit TRBD1. CDR3 sequence reads: CASRLPRTGDNTGELFF. In DNA, the CDR3 is TGTGCCAGCAGACTCCCTCGGACAGGAGACAACACCGGGGAGCTGTTTTTT.